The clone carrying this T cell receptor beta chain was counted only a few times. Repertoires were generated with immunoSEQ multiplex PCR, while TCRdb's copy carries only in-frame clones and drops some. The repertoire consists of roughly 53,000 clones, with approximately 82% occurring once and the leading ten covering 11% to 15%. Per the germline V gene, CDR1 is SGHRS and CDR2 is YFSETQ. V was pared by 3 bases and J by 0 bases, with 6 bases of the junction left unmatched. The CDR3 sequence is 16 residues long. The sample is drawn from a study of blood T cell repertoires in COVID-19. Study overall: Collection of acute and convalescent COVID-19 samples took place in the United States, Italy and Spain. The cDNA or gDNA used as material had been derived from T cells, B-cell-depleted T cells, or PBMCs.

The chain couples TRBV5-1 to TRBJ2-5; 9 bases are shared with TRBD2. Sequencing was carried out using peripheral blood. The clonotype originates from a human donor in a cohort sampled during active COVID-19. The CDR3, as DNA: TGCGCCAGCAGCTATATAGCGGGGGCGTACCAAGAGACCCAGTACTTC. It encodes CASSYIAGAYQETQYF.